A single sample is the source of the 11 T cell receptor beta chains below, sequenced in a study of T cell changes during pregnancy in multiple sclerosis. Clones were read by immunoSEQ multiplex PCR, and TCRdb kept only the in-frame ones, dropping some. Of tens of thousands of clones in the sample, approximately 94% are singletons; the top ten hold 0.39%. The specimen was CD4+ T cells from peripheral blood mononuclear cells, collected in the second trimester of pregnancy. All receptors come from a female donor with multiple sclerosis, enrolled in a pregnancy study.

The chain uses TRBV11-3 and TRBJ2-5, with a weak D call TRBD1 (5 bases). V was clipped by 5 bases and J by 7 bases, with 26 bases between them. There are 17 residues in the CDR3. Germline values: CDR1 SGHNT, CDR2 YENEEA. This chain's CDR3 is CASSIPYTRVGYGTQYF. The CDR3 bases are TGTGCCAGCAGCATACCATACACCAGGGTAGGGTATGGGACCCAGTACTTC. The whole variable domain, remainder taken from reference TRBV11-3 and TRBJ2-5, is EAGVVQSPRYKIIEKKQPVAFWCNPISGHNTLYWYLQNLGQGPELLIRYENEEAVDDSQLPKDRFSAERLKGVDSTLKIQPAELGDSAVYLCASSIPYTRVGYGTQYFGPGTRLLVL.

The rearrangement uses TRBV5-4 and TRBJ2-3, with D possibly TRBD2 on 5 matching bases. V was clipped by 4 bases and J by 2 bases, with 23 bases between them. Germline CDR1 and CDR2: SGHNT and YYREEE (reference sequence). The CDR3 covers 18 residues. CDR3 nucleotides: TGTGCCAGCAGCCGAGGCGCCGCGCGGACTTTACCCACAGATACGCAGTATTTT. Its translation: CASSRGAARTLPTDTQYF.

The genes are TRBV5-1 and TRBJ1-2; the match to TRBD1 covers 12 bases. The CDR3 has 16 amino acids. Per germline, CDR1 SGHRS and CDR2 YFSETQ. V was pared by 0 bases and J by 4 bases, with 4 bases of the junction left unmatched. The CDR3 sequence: CASSLGGQGAVYGYTF. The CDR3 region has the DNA TGCGCCAGCAGCTTGGGGGGACAGGGGGCCGTCTATGGCTACACCTTC. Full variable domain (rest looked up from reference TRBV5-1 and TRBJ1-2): KAGVTQTPRYLIKTRGQQVTLSCSPISGHRSVSWYQQTPGQGLQFLFEYFSETQRNKGNFPGRFSGRQFSNSRSEMNVSTLELGDSALYLCASSLGGQGAVYGYTFGSGTRLTVV.

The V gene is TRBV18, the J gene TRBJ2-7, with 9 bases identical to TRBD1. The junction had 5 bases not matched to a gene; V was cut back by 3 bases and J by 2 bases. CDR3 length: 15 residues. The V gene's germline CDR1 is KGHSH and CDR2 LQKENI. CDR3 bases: TGTGCCAGCTCACCCAGACAGGGGGGTGCCTACGAGCAGTACTTC. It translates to CASSPRQGGAYEQYF.

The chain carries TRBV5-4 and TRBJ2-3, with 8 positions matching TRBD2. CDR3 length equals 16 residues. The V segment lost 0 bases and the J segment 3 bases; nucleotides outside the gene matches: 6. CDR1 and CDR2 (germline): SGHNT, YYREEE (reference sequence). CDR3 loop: CASSLAGSGDTDTQYF. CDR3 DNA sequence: TGTGCCAGCAGCTTGGCGGGTAGCGGGGATACAGATACGCAGTATTTT.

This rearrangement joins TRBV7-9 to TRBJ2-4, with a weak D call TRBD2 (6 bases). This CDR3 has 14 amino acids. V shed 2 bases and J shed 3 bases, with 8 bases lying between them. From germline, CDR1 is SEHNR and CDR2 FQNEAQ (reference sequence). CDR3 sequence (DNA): TGTGCCAGCAGCTTAATGGGGGGCAAAAACATTCAGTACTTC. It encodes CASSLMGGKNIQYF.

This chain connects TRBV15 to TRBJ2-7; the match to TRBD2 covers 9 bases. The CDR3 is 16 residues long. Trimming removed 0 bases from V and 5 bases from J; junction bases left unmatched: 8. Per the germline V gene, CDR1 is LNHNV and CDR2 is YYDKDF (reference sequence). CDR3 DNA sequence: TGTGCCACCAGCAGAGATGCGGCGGGGGGGCGGGACGAGCAGTACTTC. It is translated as CATSRDAAGGRDEQYF.

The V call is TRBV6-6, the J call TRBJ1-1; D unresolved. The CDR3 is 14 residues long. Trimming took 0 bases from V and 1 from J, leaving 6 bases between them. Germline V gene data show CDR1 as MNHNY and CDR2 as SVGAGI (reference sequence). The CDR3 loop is CASSYSTANTEAFF. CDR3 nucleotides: TGTGCCAGCAGTTACTCAACAGCGAACACTGAAGCTTTCTTT.

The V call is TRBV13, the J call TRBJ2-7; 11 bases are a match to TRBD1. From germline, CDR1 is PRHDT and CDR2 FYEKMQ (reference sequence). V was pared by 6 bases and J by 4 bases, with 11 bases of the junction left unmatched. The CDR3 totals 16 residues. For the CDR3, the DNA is TGTGCCAGCAGACGCAGCGGACAGGGGGCCCTTTACGAGCAGTACTTC. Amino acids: CASRRSGQGALYEQYF.

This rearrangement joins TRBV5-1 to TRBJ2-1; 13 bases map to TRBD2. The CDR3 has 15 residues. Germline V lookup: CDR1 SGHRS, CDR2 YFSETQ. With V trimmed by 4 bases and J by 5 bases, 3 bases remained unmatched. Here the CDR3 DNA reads TGCGCCAGCAGCCCTGGACTAGCGGGGGACAATGAGCAGTTCTTC. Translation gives CASSPGLAGDNEQFF.

Here the CDR3 DNA reads TGTGCCAGCAGATTCGCCCCTTCGGGCACCGGGGAGCTGTTTTTT. It encodes CASRFAPSGTGELFF. The J gene is TRBJ2-2, the V gene TRBV6-5; D not resolved. CDR1 and CDR2 (germline): MNHEY, SVGAGI. V lost 6 bases, J lost 4 bases, and 15 bases lay in between. The CDR3 has 15 amino acids.